This T cell receptor beta chain was found in a study of blood T cell repertoires in COVID-19. Study in general: The United States, Italy and Spain were the sources of the acute and convalescent COVID-19 samples. PBMCs, B-cell-depleted T cells, or T cells were the source of the cDNA or gDNA that made up the material.

Using immunoSEQ multiplex PCR, the repertoire was profiled, and TCRdb retains in-frame clones only, with some absent. The table has around 380,000 clones, more than 75% seen once. The J segment lost 5 bases and the V segment lost 4 bases, leaving 8 bases of the junction unmatched. Germline V CDR1 and CDR2: SGHNT, YYREEE (reference sequence). The CDR3 totals 16 residues. This TCR was recovered from a human donor with acute or convalescent COVID-19. The donor label of this sample is uncertain. The specimen sequenced was peripheral blood. The chain links TRBV5-4 to TRBJ2-5; 13 bases match TRBD2. This chain's CDR3 is CASSKTSGGAGETQYF. CDR3 nucleotides: TGTGCCAGCAGCAAAACTAGCGGGGGGGCCGGTGAGACCCAGTACTTC.